This T cell receptor (beta chain) derives from a study of T cells in Graves' hyperthyroidism and ophthalmopathy. Whole-study context: Upon initial diagnosis and before any treatment, peripheral blood was collected.

A remark on this clonotype: Since a much larger clone is just one base distant, this may be a read error.

Amplification yielded TCR beta CDR3 regions, with RNA transcripts as the source. The study used the HTBI primer set for a first-round RT-PCR of the TCR CDR3. MiXCR was run by TCRdb on the multiplex PCR reads, yielding one entry per CDR3 protein. The sample has about 420,000 distinct CDR3 sequences; roughly an eighth are singletons. This CDR3 comprises 17 residues. Germline assignment: CDR1 MNHEY and CDR2 SVGEGT. Exclusion followed for patients with uncontrolled infection, other autoimmune disease, pregnancy or lactation. Each 10 ml fresh peripheral blood draw supplied the PBMCs. The V call is TRBV6-2 or TRBV6-3, the J call TRBJ2-3; 10 positions match TRBD2. The sequencing input was blood. The clonotype was recovered from a woman between 18 and 29 years old with Graves' hyperthyroidism. CDR3 amino acids: CTSSFSFSGRFADTQYF. DNA of the CDR3: TGTACCAGCAGTTTCTCTTTTAGCGGGAGGTTCGCAGATACGCAGTATTTT.